Presented here are 25 T cell receptor beta chains from one specimen sequenced in a study of blood T cell repertoires in COVID-19. Sequenced by immunoSEQ multiplex PCR; TCRdb stores in-frame clones only, minus some. This table has 95,000 to 150,000 clones, around 86% appearing once. The sample was peripheral blood. The source is a man in his forties with acute or convalescent COVID-19.

The chain recombines TRBV19 with TRBJ2-7; 7 positions agree with TRBD1. Trimming cost V 3 bases and J 3 bases; bases outside gene matches: 5. CDR1 LNHDA and CDR2 SQIVND come from the germline V gene (reference sequence). CDR3 length: 14 amino acids. CDR3 nucleotides: TGTGCCAGTAGTATTAGGGGGCGTGTCTACGAGCAGTACTTC. Amino acids: CASSIRGRVYEQYF.

This clone was seen only a few times. V usage is TRBV5-1 and J usage is TRBJ1-1; possible D gene TRBD1, 6 bases. The CDR3 totals 13 residues. Per the germline V gene, CDR1 is SGHRS and CDR2 is YFSETQ. Trimming left V 4 bases short and J 1 base short, with 8 bases between. CDR3 coding DNA: TGCGCCAGCAGCAGGACAGCGAACACTGAAGCTTTCTTT. Encoded protein: CASSRTANTEAFF.

The chain has TRBV3-1 (or the pseudogene TRBV3-2) and TRBJ1-6, with D unresolved. The CDR3 contains 13 residues. CDR1 LGHDT and CDR2 YNNKEL come from the germline V gene (reference sequence). Trimming took 2 bases from V and 6 from J, leaving 5 bases between them. As DNA, the CDR3 is TGTGCCAGCAGCCAAACGGGTAATTCACCCCTCCACTTT. Encoded protein: CASSQTGNSPLHF.

The genes are TRBV6-5 and TRBJ1-1; tentatively, D is TRBD1 (5 bases). Per germline, CDR1 MNHEY and CDR2 SVGAGI. The CDR3 length is 12 residues. V was clipped by 2 bases and J by 10 bases, with 11 bases between them. The CDR3 coding sequence is TGTGCCAGCAGTTACGTACGGGGGGTAGCTTTCTTT. As protein: CASSYVRGVAFF.

J is TRBJ2-7 and V is TRBV6-2 or TRBV6-3; 11 bases map to TRBD1. This CDR3 comprises 14 residues. From germline, CDR1 is MNHEY and CDR2 SVGEGT. The trim removed 5 bases at V and 4 bases at J, leaving 4 bases unmatched. CDR3 coding DNA: TGTGCCAGCAGTGGACAGGGGGCCGGTTACGAGCAGTACTTC. Translating it yields CASSGQGAGYEQYF.

This chain connects TRBV5-1 to TRBJ2-3; 7 nucleotides match TRBD2. CDR1 and CDR2 (germline): SGHRS, YFSETQ. The CDR3 contains 15 residues. J was trimmed by 2 bases and V by 0 bases; bases with no gene match: 3. This chain's CDR3 is CASSLDGGSTDTQYF. The CDR3 bases are TGCGCCAGCAGCTTGGACGGGGGGTCCACAGATACGCAGTATTTT.

V usage is TRBV30 and J usage is TRBJ1-5, with 10 bases lining up with TRBD1. CDR3 size: 15 residues. V trimming: 4 bases; J trimming: 4 bases; junction bases outside the gene matches: 7. Germline CDR1 GTSNPN, CDR2 SVGIG (reference sequence). This CDR3 reads CAWTGTGAINQPQHF. The CDR3 nucleotides read TGTGCCTGGACCGGGACAGGGGCCATAAATCAGCCCCAGCATTTT.

The chain carries TRBV7-2 and TRBJ1-1; maybe TRBD1 (6 bases). Germline-derived CDR1 and CDR2 are SGHTA and FQGNSA. The germline V and J ends were trimmed by 0 bases and 5 bases, with 13 bases remaining between them. CDR3 length: 15 residues. The CDR3 nucleotides read TGTGCCAGCAGCTTAGCGCTACAGGGTGGGACTGAAGCTTTCTTT. It yields the protein CASSLALQGGTEAFF.

The chain couples TRBV7-2 to TRBJ1-6, with 7 nucleotides matching TRBD1. Germline V CDR1 and CDR2: SGHTA, FQGNSA. The CDR3 contains 18 residues. V shed 2 bases, J shed 3 bases, and the junction held 10 bases outside the gene matches. The CDR3 DNA follows: TGTGCCAGCAGCTTAAATAGTTGGGACAGCGACTATAATTCACCCCTCCACTTT. This codes for CASSLNSWDSDYNSPLHF.

The V gene is TRBV6-5, the J gene TRBJ1-1; D remains ambiguous. The germline V and J ends were trimmed by 8 bases and 11 bases, with 18 bases remaining between them. This CDR3 has 12 amino acids. Looked up from germline, CDR1 is MNHEY and CDR2 is SVGAGI. In nucleotides, the CDR3 is TGTGCCAGCCGCGAGAGCACCCATCGGGCTTTCTTT. Translation: CASRESTHRAFF.

The chain combines TRBV3-1 (or the pseudogene TRBV3-2) with TRBJ1-1; 8 bases agree with TRBD1. V gave up 6 bases and J gave up 0 bases; unmatched junction bases: 12. CDR1 and CDR2 (germline): LGHDT, YNNKEL (reference sequence). The CDR3 consists of 17 residues. The CDR3 loop is CASRPTGEKGMNTEAFF. The CDR3 nucleotides are TGTGCCAGCAGACCGACAGGGGAGAAGGGTATGAACACTGAAGCTTTCTTT.

The genes are TRBV27 and TRBJ1-5, with TRBD1 matching 8 bases. The CDR3 length is 18 residues. Germline CDR1 is MNHEY and CDR2 is SMNVEV (reference sequence). The trim removed 6 bases at V and 0 bases at J, leaving 13 bases unmatched. The CDR3 bases are TGTGCCAGCAGAAAATATACAGGGGGAAAAACTAGCAATCAGCCCCAGCATTTT. This encodes CASRKYTGGKTSNQPQHF.

This CDR3 reads CASSIERTATYGYTF. Here the CDR3 DNA reads TGTGCCAGTAGTATCGAAAGGACAGCTACATATGGCTACACCTTC. V is TRBV19 and J is TRBJ1-2, with D tentatively TRBD1 (6 bases). Germline V lookup: CDR1 LNHDA, CDR2 SQIVND (reference sequence). Between the trimmed V and J ends, which lost 3 bases and 5 bases, there was a span of 16 bases. The CDR3 is 15 residues long.

V and J are TRBV5-1 and TRBJ1-2; 8 bases are shared with TRBD1. This CDR3 region has 17 residues. Germline CDR1 and CDR2: SGHRS and YFSETQ. Losses at the gene ends were 0 bases for V and 2 bases for J; bases not matched to a gene: 9. The CDR3 loop is CASSLALTDRENYGYTF. CDR3 nucleotides: TGCGCCAGCAGCTTGGCCTTAACGGACAGGGAAAACTATGGCTACACCTTC.

This clone showed up just once. The genes are TRBV2 and TRBJ2-3; TRBD1 agrees at 10 bases. Germline-derived CDR1 and CDR2 are SNHLY and FYNNEI. The junction had 5 bases not matched to a gene; V was cut back by 11 bases and J by 3 bases. The CDR3 has 13 amino acids. The CDR3 reads CARRDRGTDTQYF. CDR3 in DNA: TGTGCCCGACGGGACAGGGGAACAGATACGCAGTATTTT.

V usage is TRBV10-3 and J usage is TRBJ1-4, with TRBD1 as a possible D gene (5 bases). V was shortened by 4 bases and J by 5 bases, with 11 bases between the two germline ends. The CDR3 has 14 residues. Per germline, CDR1 ENHRY and CDR2 SYGVKD. In DNA, the CDR3 is TGTGCCATCAGTGTGGGGGGTCCGAATGAAAAACTGTTTTTT. It translates to CAISVGGPNEKLFF.

The rearrangement joins TRBV18 to TRBJ1-2, with D unclear. The V and J ends lost 3 bases and 4 bases respectively, with 12 bases between them. The CDR3 is 14 residues long. Germline CDR1 reads KGHSH; CDR2 reads LQKENI. CDR3 amino acids: CASSPQEGTYGYTF. The CDR3 nucleotides are TGTGCCAGCTCACCGCAGGAGGGCACCTATGGCTACACCTTC.

The chain has TRBV20-1 and TRBJ2-3; 10 bases are shared with TRBD2. The CDR3 is 15 residues long. V shed 3 bases, J shed 6 bases, and the junction held 9 bases outside the gene matches. Germline CDR1 DFQATT, CDR2 SNEGSKA (reference sequence). CDR3 protein: CSASQSSGGGDTQYF. The CDR3 DNA is TGCAGTGCTAGTCAGTCTAGCGGGGGTGGGGATACGCAGTATTTT.

The chain is built from TRBV6-5 and TRBJ2-1; 11 positions agree with TRBD2. The CDR3 runs 13 residues. With V trimmed by 6 bases and J by 7 bases, 2 bases remained unmatched. Germline CDR1 MNHEY, CDR2 SVGAGI. Here the CDR3 reads CASRTSGTNEQFF. In DNA form, the CDR3 reads TGTGCCAGCAGGACTAGCGGGACGAATGAGCAGTTCTTC.

The gene calls are TRBV19 and TRBJ1-5; D call uncertain. V lost 7 bases and J lost 5, with 9 bases in between. This CDR3 has 12 residues. Per germline, CDR1 LNHDA and CDR2 SQIVND (reference sequence). The CDR3 DNA sequence: TGTGCCAGTAACCTACTCGATCAGCCCCAGCATTTT. Encoded protein: CASNLLDQPQHF.

The genes are TRBV19 and TRBJ1-1; the D is unclear. This CDR3 is built from 16 residues. CDR1 LNHDA and CDR2 SQIVND come from the germline V gene (reference sequence). V was trimmed by 0 bases and J by 5 bases, leaving 16 bases between them. The chain's CDR3 is CASSIDLGTLRTEAFF. The CDR3 DNA follows: TGTGCCAGTAGTATAGATCTGGGCACCTTAAGGACTGAAGCTTTCTTT.

The rearrangement uses TRBV11-3 and TRBJ2-5; the D gene is possibly TRBD1 (6 bases). The germline V and J ends were trimmed by 5 bases and 4 bases, with 11 bases remaining between them. This CDR3 has 13 residues. Germline V lookup: CDR1 SGHNT, CDR2 YENEEA. The CDR3: CASSLSRGETQYF. The CDR3, as DNA: TGTGCCAGCAGCCTATCCAGGGGAGAGACCCAGTACTTC.

J is TRBJ2-2 and V is TRBV29-1; 14 bases map to TRBD2. This CDR3 region has 15 residues. Germline V gene data show CDR1 as SQVTM and CDR2 as ANQGSEA. Trimming at V came to 4 bases and at J to 3 bases, leaving 1 base not matched to a gene. The CDR3 DNA sequence: TGCAGCGTTGCGGGACTAGCGGGAGACACCGGGGAGCTGTTTTTT. Protein: CSVAGLAGDTGELFF.

This chain links TRBV7-7 with TRBJ2-1; TRBD2 might be the D (6 bases). The CDR3 contains 15 residues. Trimming removed 1 base from V and 5 bases from J, with 12 bases in between. Per the germline V gene, CDR1 is SSHAT and CDR2 is FNYEAQ (reference sequence). CDR3 protein: CASSLGRAENNEQFF. In nucleotides, the CDR3 is TGTGCCAGCAGCTTAGGGAGGGCCGAAAACAATGAGCAGTTCTTC.

This chain links TRBV13 with TRBJ1-3; D might be TRBD1 (6 bases). Germline V gene lookup returns CDR1 PRHDT and CDR2 FYEKMQ (reference sequence). The CDR3 spans 13 residues. The germline V and J ends were trimmed by 4 bases and 4 bases, with 8 bases remaining between them. The CDR3 nucleotides are TGTGCCAGCAGCTCTACAGGGGGAAACACCATATATTTT. Amino acid sequence: CASSSTGGNTIYF.